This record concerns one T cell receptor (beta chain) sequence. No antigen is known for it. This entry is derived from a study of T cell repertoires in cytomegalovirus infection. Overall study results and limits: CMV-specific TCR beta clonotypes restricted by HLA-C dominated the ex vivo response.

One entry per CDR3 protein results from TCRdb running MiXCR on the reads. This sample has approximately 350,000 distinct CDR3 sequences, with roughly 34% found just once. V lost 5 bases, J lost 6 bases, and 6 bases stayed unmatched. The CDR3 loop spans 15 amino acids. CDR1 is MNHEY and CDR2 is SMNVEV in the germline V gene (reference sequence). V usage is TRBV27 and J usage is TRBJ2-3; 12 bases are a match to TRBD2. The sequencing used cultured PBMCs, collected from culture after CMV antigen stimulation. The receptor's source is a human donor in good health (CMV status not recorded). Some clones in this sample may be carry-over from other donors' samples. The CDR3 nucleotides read TGTGCCAGCAGTCCCCGGACTAGCGGGATCGATACGCAGTATTTT. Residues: CASSPRTSGIDTQYF.